This T cell receptor beta chain comes out of a study of cytomegalovirus exposure and HLA in healthy donors. The study, taken as a whole, reports: Approximately 18,000 TCR beta sequences were associated with HLA alleles at 0.05 false discovery rate in a later analysis. With later analysis, a missense DCLRE1C variant became linked to TCR beta V- and J-gene trimming.

The CDR3 runs 15 residues. V was trimmed by 0 bases and J by 3 bases, leaving 10 bases between them. Per germline, CDR1 KGHSH and CDR2 LQKENI. As concerns this clone: As yet, its antigen is unknown.

Primers included in the PCR were 60 Vbeta and 13 Jbeta primers. Assay: immunoSEQ multiplex PCR; the TCRdb copy retains only in-frame clones and omits some. The table has fewer than 200,000 clones, approximately 81% seen once. The clonotype comes from a man aged 18-30 years in good health and CMV-seronegative. The genes are TRBV18 and TRBJ2-3, with TRBD2 as a possible D gene (5 bases). The sample comprised PBMCs. Written as DNA, the CDR3 is TGTGCCAGCTCACCACCAGGGAGTAGAACAGATACGCAGTATTTT. It codes for CASSPPGSRTDTQYF.